This entry concerns a single TCR beta chain. Trimming at V came to 5 bases and at J to 0 bases, leaving 4 bases not matched to a gene. This CDR3 contains 15 residues. The germline V gene has CDR1 SGHTS and CDR2 YDEGEE. Original processing methods: Estimates of nucleated cell counts were drawn from the amplification of reference gene primers. Here immunoSEQ multiplex PCR was the method, and the copy in TCRdb shows in-frame clones only, minus some. That table supplies the V and J calls and clone size; D and trimming were determined from the DNA. Of about 150,000 clones in the sample, more than 85% were seen once. These data belong to a study of blood T cell repertoires in COVID-19. Background on the study: From T cells, B-cell-depleted T cells, or PBMCs came the material, which was cDNA or gDNA.

Sequenced: peripheral blood. The receptor's source is a woman of 80 years or more with COVID-19, enrolled during active disease. V gene TRBV5-8 combines with J gene TRBJ2-5; 10 bases are a match to TRBD1. CDR3 sequence: CASSRTGGYQETQYF. The DNA of the CDR3 is TGTGCCAGCAGTCGGACAGGGGGGTACCAAGAGACCCAGTACTTC.